Below, one T cell receptor (beta chain) is given with its context. Its antigen is as yet unknown. Profiled with immunoSEQ multiplex PCR; TCRdb holds only in-frame clones, not every one. The repertoire consists of around 1.4 million clones, with approximately 98.5% occurring once and the leading ten covering roughly 0.35%. The sample belongs to a study of shared clonotypes between healthy human individuals. Study findings and constraints: Naive subsets generally exceeded memory subsets in estimated richness. Naive CD4 clonotypes overlapped across a few donors at roughly 4.5%. Specimens sampled were limited to blood, with tissue repertoires likely differing.

Germline loops: CDR1 SGHTA, CDR2 FQGNSA. The CDR3 is made up of 18 amino acids. V lost 5 bases and J lost 4; bases outside the gene matches: 12. Donors, without exception, were Caucasian adults residing in Nashville, Tennessee. The sequence derives from a man aged 25-45 years in good health. The rearrangement links TRBV7-2 to TRBJ2-2; 11 bases agree with TRBD1. Sequencing was done on a sample of naive CD4+ T cells sorted from blood. Subset here: CD45RA+ positively selected. CDR3 nucleotide sequence: TGTGCCAGCAGCGTACAACCTAGGACAGGGGGCATCACCGGGGAGCTGTTTTTT. This gives the protein CASSVQPRTGGITGELFF.